The T cell receptor (beta chain) under discussion was sequenced for a study of blood T cell repertoires in COVID-19. Germline CDR1 SGHTA, CDR2 FQGTGA. V shed 5 bases and J shed 0 bases, with 16 bases lying between them. CDR3 size: 17 residues. TCRdb's table, derived via immunoSEQ multiplex PCR, lists solely in-frame clones and lacks some. The sample includes about 150,000 clones, 70% to 90% seen only once; the top ten take under 2.5%. The V and J genes are TRBV7-3 and TRBJ1-4; no clear D. The sequence derives from a woman in her seventies with acute or convalescent COVID-19. Sample: peripheral blood. CDR3 sequence: CASSPRSGGATNEKLFF. The CDR3 region has the DNA TGTGCCAGCAGCCCCCGTTCCGGCGGTGCAACTAATGAAAAACTGTTTTTT. Full variable domain (outside the CDR3, taken from reference TRBV7-3 and TRBJ1-4): GAGVSQTPSNKVTEKGKYVELRCDPISGHTALYWYRQSLGQGPEFLIYFQGTGAADDSGLPNDRFFAVRPEGSVSTLKIQRTERGDSAVYLCASSPRSGGATNEKLFFGSGTQLSVL.